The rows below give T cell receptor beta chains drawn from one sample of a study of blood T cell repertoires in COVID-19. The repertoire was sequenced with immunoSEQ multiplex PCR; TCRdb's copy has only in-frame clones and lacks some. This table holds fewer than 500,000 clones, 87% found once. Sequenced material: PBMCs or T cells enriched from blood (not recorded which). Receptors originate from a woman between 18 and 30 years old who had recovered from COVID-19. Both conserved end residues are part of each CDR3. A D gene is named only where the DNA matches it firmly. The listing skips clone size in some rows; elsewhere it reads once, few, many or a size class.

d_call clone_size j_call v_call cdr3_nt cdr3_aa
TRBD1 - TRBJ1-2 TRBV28 TGTGCCAGCACTCCGGGACAGGGAATCTATGGCTACACCTTC CASTPGQGIYGYTF
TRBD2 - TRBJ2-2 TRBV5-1 TGCGCCAGCAGCTTGGTATCGCGGGGGGTCCTTCCCGGGGAGCTGTTTTTT CASSLVSRGVLPGELFF
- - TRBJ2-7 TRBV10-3 TGTGCCATCAGCCGTGAGGGGGGGCTCGAGCAGTACTTC CAISREGGLEQYF
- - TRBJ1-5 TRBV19 TGTGCCAGTAAGAGCGGGAGGGGGTTGGATCAGCCCCAGCATTTT CASKSGRGLDQPQHF
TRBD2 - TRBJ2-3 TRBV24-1 TGTGCCACCAGCTATAGCGGGGGACTCACAGATACGCAGTATTTT CATSYSGGLTDTQYF
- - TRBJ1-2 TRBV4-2 TGTGCCAGCAGCCAAGAGCAGGGATCTAACTATGGCTACACCTTC CASSQEQGSNYGYTF
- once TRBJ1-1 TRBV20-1 TGCAGTGCTACTACGACAGAACGGGCTTTCTTT CSATTTERAFF
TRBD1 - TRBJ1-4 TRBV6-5 TGTGCCAGCAGTCCCCAAACAGGGGATGGTGAAAAACTGTTTTTT CASSPQTGDGEKLFF
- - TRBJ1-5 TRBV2 TGTGCCAGCACCCTAGACAGTAACAATCAGCCCCAGCATTTT CASTLDSNNQPQHF
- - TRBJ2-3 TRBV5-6 TGTGCCAGCAGCTCCCTCCGACTAGTTCGTGCCGATACGCAGTATTTT CASSSLRLVRADTQYF
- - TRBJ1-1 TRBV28 TGTGCCAGCATCCCTCCGGGGGGCAACACTGAAGCTTTCTTT CASIPPGGNTEAFF
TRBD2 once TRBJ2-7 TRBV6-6 TGTGCCAGCAGTTACCTGGGGGGGGGCTCCTACGAGCAGTACTTC CASSYLGGGSYEQYF
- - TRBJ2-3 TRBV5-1 TGCGCCAGCAGCTTGGGGCAAGCGCAGTATTTT CASSLGQAQYF
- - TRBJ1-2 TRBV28 TGTGCCAGCAGTCGTAGCGGGGCAAATGGCTACACCTTC CASSRSGANGYTF
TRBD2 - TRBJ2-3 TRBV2 TGTGCCAGCAGTCTCGGGACTAGCGGAGATACGCAGTATTTT CASSLGTSGDTQYF
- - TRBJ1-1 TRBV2 TGTGCCAGCAGTTCCTTCCCTTGGAACACTGAAGCTTTCTTT CASSSFPWNTEAFF
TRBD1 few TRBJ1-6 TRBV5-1 TGCGCCAGCAGTCCCGGGACAGGGACCCTCGGACCCCTCCACTTT CASSPGTGTLGPLHF
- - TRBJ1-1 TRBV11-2 TGTGCCAGCAGCTTAGATCTAGTGGACACTGAAGCTTTCTTT CASSLDLVDTEAFF
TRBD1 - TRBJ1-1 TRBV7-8 TGTGCCAGCAGCCCAGAGGGACAGAAGAACACTGAAGCTTTCTTT CASSPEGQKNTEAFF
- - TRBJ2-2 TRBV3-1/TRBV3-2 TGTGCCAGCAGCCACGAAGCGGTTTCGAACACCGGGGAGCTGTTTTTT CASSHEAVSNTGELFF
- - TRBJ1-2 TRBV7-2 TGTGCCAGCAGCTTAGAAACCATCGTGAGCCATGGCTACACCTTC CASSLETIVSHGYTF
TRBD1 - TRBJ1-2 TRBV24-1 TGTGCCACCAGTGGGGGACAGCTGGGCTACACCTTC CATSGGQLGYTF
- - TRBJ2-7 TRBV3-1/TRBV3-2 TGTGCCAGCAGCCCTTGGGGCACGTACGAGCAGTACTTC CASSPWGTYEQYF
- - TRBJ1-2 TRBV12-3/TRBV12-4 TGTGCCAGCAGTCAACAACAGGGCTACGGCTACACCTTC CASSQQQGYGYTF
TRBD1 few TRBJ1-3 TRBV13 TGTGCCAGCAGCTTAAGAGGGGGCGCTGGGGAGACTGGAAACACCATATATTTT CASSLRGGAGETGNTIYF
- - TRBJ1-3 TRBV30 TGTGCCCTCGGGGGACTTTCCTCTGGAAACACCATATATTTT CALGGLSSGNTIYF
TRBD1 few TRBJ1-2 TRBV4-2 TGTGCCAGCAGCCAGGACAGGGGCGGAGGAGTCGGCTATGGCTACACCTTC CASSQDRGGGVGYGYTF
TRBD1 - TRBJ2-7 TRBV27 TGTGCCAGCAGTCCATGGGACAGGGGAGCCCTCTACGAGCAGTACTTC CASSPWDRGALYEQYF
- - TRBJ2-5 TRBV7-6 TGTGCCAGCAGCTTAGCGGGGGCGAGGAAGACCCAGTACTTC CASSLAGARKTQYF
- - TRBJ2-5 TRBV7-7 TGTGCCAGCAGCTTAGAGTACGGGGGAGGAGCAGAGACCCAGTACTTC CASSLEYGGGAETQYF
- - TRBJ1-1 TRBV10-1 TGCGCCAGCAGACAGGGAGTCGACACTGAAGCTTTCTTT CASRQGVDTEAFF
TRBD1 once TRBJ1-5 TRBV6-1 TGTGCCAGCAGTGAGTTGGGCCTACAGGGGGTGAGCAATCAGCCCCAGCATTTT CASSELGLQGVSNQPQHF
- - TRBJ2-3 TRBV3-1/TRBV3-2 TGTGCCAGCAGCCAAGGTGAGACAGAACGCACAGATACGCAGTATTTT CASSQGETERTDTQYF
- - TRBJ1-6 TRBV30 TGTGCCTGGAGTGCCTGGGGGGGGGCCTATGGTTCACCCCTCCACTTT CAWSAWGGAYGSPLHF
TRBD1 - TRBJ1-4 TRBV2 TGTGCCAGCAGCGGACAGGGGGCGAGGGATGAAAAACTGTTTTTT CASSGQGARDEKLFF
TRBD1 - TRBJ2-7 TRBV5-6 TGTGCCAGCAGTTTGACCGGGACAGGGCTCTACGAGCAGTACTTC CASSLTGTGLYEQYF
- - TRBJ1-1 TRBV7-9 TGTGCCAGCAGCCCACTGGACCCCCGGGGGACTGAAGCTTTCTTT CASSPLDPRGTEAFF
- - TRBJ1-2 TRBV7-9 TGTGCCAGCAGCCGGGGGGTCGAAAATGGCTACACCTTC CASSRGVENGYTF
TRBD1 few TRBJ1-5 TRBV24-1 TGTGCCGCCGCGGGACAGCTCAATCAGCCCCAGCATTTT CAAAGQLNQPQHF
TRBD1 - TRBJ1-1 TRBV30 TGTGCCTGGAGAGTTATACAGGGGGCTGAAGCTTTCTTT CAWRVIQGAEAFF
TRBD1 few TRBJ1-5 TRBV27 TGTGCCAGCAGTCCGACCGGGACAGATAATCAGCCCCAGCATTTT CASSPTGTDNQPQHF
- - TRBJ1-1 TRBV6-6 TGTGCCAGCAGCTCATCCGGGGGGTTAAACACTGAAGCTTTCTTT CASSSSGGLNTEAFF
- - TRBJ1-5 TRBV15 TGTGCCACCAGACATTATAGCAATCAGCCCCAGCATTTT CATRHYSNQPQHF
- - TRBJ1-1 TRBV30 TGTGCCTGGGGCGGCCGCAGGGGCACTGAAGCTTTCTTT CAWGGRRGTEAFF
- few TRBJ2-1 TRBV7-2 TGTGCCAGCAGCTTGAGCATCTCCCTCTCCTACAATGAGCAGTTCTTC CASSLSISLSYNEQFF
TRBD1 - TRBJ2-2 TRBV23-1 TGCGCCAGCGGAACGATACAGGGGAGATGCGGGGAGCTGTTTTTT CASGTIQGRCGELFF